A selection of T cell receptor beta chains follows, all from one sample in a study of blood T cell repertoires in COVID-19. TCRdb's table, derived via immunoSEQ multiplex PCR, lists solely in-frame clones and lacks some. The sample has under 250,000 clones, around four fifths seen once; the top ten hold under 3%. The sequencing input was peripheral blood. These TCRs come from a woman between 65 and 79 years old with active or convalescent COVID-19. Both conserved end residues are part of each CDR3.

V gene: TRBV7-9
CDR3 protein: CASLDWGGTNTGELFF

V gene: TRBV11-1
CDR3 protein: CASSLEGIGAYNEQFF

V gene: TRBV2
CDR3 protein: CASSEGAGYNEQFF

V gene: TRBV25-1
CDR3 protein: CASSDYRFHEQYF

V gene: TRBV7-2
CDR3 protein: CASSEREDSYNEQFF

V gene: TRBV7-9
CDR3 protein: CASSLVSGTGAYEQYF

V gene: TRBV7-8
CDR3 protein: CASSLLTGYGANVLTF

V gene: TRBV6-5
CDR3 protein: CASSSPRDSFGEQYF

V gene: TRBV18
CDR3 protein: CASSPTIQGLTYEQYF

V gene: TRBV4-1
CDR3 protein: CASSQDSAGASTQYF

V gene: TRBV5-4
CDR3 protein: CASSLDRAQETQYF

V gene: TRBV6-5
CDR3 protein: CASRMDRNEKLFF

V gene: TRBV5-1
CDR3 protein: CATRQGADTEAFF

V gene: TRBV4-2
CDR3 protein: CASSHYSGIAGNNEQFF

V gene: TRBV11-2
CDR3 protein: CASSLETGRNSPLHF

V gene: TRBV6-2/TRBV6-3
CDR3 protein: CASSYSRVGEKLFF

V gene: TRBV5-5
CDR3 protein: CASSLTGGIWVEQYF

V gene: TRBV7-9
CDR3 protein: CASSSGQGGYGYTF

V gene: TRBV19
CDR3 protein: CASSSQGGYTF

V gene: TRBV19
CDR3 protein: CASSIRGLAGLEQYF

V gene: TRBV29-1
CDR3 protein: CSVSGGPGVNYGYTF

V gene: TRBV19
CDR3 protein: CASRRDRGDTQYF

V gene: TRBV20-1
CDR3 protein: CSAVDEKLFF

V gene: TRBV6-5
CDR3 protein: CASSLDRAAALHF

V gene: TRBV2
CDR3 protein: CASSLDGGNQPQHF

V gene: TRBV18
CDR3 protein: CASSPGLAGISGEQYF

V gene: TRBV3-1/TRBV3-2
CDR3 protein: CASSQETLEAFF

V gene: TRBV2
CDR3 protein: CASTGTAQETQYF

V gene: TRBV30
CDR3 protein: CAWSVQGGSTDTQYF

V gene: TRBV11-2
CDR3 protein: CASKGQGSNEQYF

V gene: TRBV7-9
CDR3 protein: CASSRGTGREHSPLHF

V gene: TRBV11-3
CDR3 protein: CASSRGTATQYF

V gene: TRBV15
CDR3 protein: CATSRDIGGRRTGELFF

V gene: TRBV30
CDR3 protein: CAWSVQGPKLFF